Each of the 24 T cell receptor beta chains below was sequenced from the same sample in a study of blood T cell repertoires in COVID-19. Sequenced by immunoSEQ multiplex PCR; TCRdb stores in-frame clones only, minus some. This table holds about 270,000 clones, roughly 86% found once. The sequenced sample was PBMCs or T cells enriched from blood (not recorded which). Every receptor here comes from a woman aged 18-29 years who had recovered from COVID-19.

In this sample, this clone turned up a few times. The V gene is TRBV19, the J gene TRBJ1-2; the D gene is possibly TRBD1 (5 bases). Per germline, CDR1 LNHDA and CDR2 SQIVND (reference sequence). V lost 6 bases and J lost 8, with 16 bases in between. The CDR3 contains 13 residues. CDR3 residues: CASRTNRPAGYTF. As DNA, the CDR3 is TGTGCCAGTAGAACCAACAGGCCTGCGGGCTACACCTTC.

The chain employs TRBV7-6 and TRBJ2-1, with TRBD2 matching 14 bases. CDR1 is SGHVS and CDR2 is FNYEAQ in the germline V gene. The CDR3 contains 17 residues. V lost 5 bases to trimming and J lost 6 bases; unmatched junction nucleotides: 9. The CDR3 reads CASSASGGLAGGNEQFF. The CDR3 DNA reads TGTGCCAGCAGCGCTAGTGGTGGACTAGCGGGAGGCAATGAGCAGTTCTTC.

This chain links TRBV5-4 with TRBJ2-6; D unresolved. CDR1 and CDR2 from the germline V gene are SGHNT and YYREEE (reference sequence). This CDR3 has 19 residues. V was clipped by 1 base and J by 0 bases, with 17 bases between them. CDR3 sequence (DNA): TGTGCCAGCAGCTTGAGGTTAACCCGACTGACCTCTGGGGCCAACGTCCTGACTTTC. Residues: CASSLRLTRLTSGANVLTF.

This clone has just one count. The chain couples TRBV7-9 to TRBJ2-7, with TRBD1 matching over 8 bases. V shed 5 bases, J shed 6 bases, and the junction held 9 bases outside the gene matches. Looked up from germline, CDR1 is SEHNR and CDR2 is FQNEAQ (reference sequence). The CDR3 covers 14 residues. Written as DNA, the CDR3 is TGTGCCAGCAGCGCGGGCCAGGGGGCTGGCGAGCAGTACTTC. Amino acid sequence: CASSAGQGAGEQYF.

This clone was counted once. The rearrangement links TRBV4-2 to TRBJ1-5; 8 positions match TRBD1. CDR1 and CDR2 from the germline V gene are LGHNA and YNFKEQ. There are 17 residues in the CDR3. The ends lost 1 base at V and 6 bases at J; junction bases unmatched: 11. CDR3 region: CASSQGWAGGLVQPQHF. As DNA, the CDR3 is TGTGCCAGCAGCCAAGGTTGGGCAGGGGGCCTCGTTCAGCCCCAGCATTTT.

The genes are TRBV7-2 and TRBJ2-3, with D possibly matching TRBD2 (7 bases). V was trimmed by 5 bases and J by 5 bases, leaving 20 bases between them. Germline V lookup: CDR1 SGHTA, CDR2 FQGNSA. This CDR3 is 16 amino acids long. The CDR3 sequence is CASSPPGGALVDTQYF. The CDR3 DNA sequence: TGTGCCAGCAGCCCTCCTGGGGGGGCCCTGGTAGATACGCAGTATTTT. The full variable domain, completed using reference TRBV7-2 and TRBJ2-3, is GAGVSQSPSNKVTEKGKDVELRCDPISGHTALYWYRQSLGQGLEFLIYFQGNSAPDKSGLPSDRFSAERTGGSVSTLTIQRTQQEDSAVYLCASSPPGGALVDTQYFGPGTRLTVL.

The table lists this clone with a few counts. The chain has TRBV12-3 or TRBV12-4 and TRBJ2-3, with D possibly TRBD2 on 5 matching bases. Trimming took 7 bases from V and 0 from J, leaving 8 bases between them. The CDR3 is made up of 13 amino acids. CDR3 region: CASTWESTDTQYF. In DNA form, the CDR3 reads TGTGCCAGCACTTGGGAGAGCACAGATACGCAGTATTTT.

The chain recombines TRBV20-1 with TRBJ1-2; D remains ambiguous. V dropped 3 bases and J dropped 4 bases, with 6 bases sitting between them. The CDR3 runs 11 residues. Germline V gene data show CDR1 as DFQATT and CDR2 as SNEGSKA (reference sequence). The CDR3 sequence is CSASPVYGYTF. CDR3 bases: TGCAGTGCTAGCCCCGTCTATGGCTACACCTTC.

CDR3: CASSEWGVRSTDTQYF. CDR3 coding DNA: TGTGCCAGCAGTGAATGGGGGGTGAGGAGCACAGATACGCAGTATTTT. The rearrangement joins TRBV6-1 to TRBJ2-3, with D maybe TRBD2 (6 bases). The germline CDR1 and CDR2 sequences are MNHNS and SASEGT. The CDR3 length is 16 residues. With 2 bases removed from V and 0 bases from J, the gap between germline ends came to 12 bases.

This clone was seen only once. The V and J genes are TRBV6-5 and TRBJ1-2; the D gene is possibly TRBD1 (5 bases). Germline CDR1 is MNHEY and CDR2 is SVGAGI. V lost 7 bases and J lost 3, with 12 bases in between. The CDR3 loop spans 13 amino acids. The CDR3 region is CASTDSRDYGYTF. CDR3 bases: TGTGCCAGCACCGACAGCCGCGACTATGGCTACACCTTC.

The DNA for the CDR3 is TGCGCCAGCAGCCAGGAGAGACAGCTCAATGAGCAGTTCTTC. It specifies CASSQERQLNEQFF. V is TRBV4-3 and J is TRBJ2-1; TRBD1 might be the D (5 bases). The CDR3 is 14 amino acids. Germline V gene sequence: CDR1 LGHNA, CDR2 YSLEER. V lost 3 bases and J lost 6, with 12 bases in between.

The V call is TRBV7-9, the J call TRBJ2-5; 14 bases align to TRBD2. V shed 5 bases and J 6 bases; nucleotides not matched to a gene: 8. CDR3 length: 16 amino acids. The germline gives CDR1 SEHNR, CDR2 FQNEAQ (reference sequence). The chain's CDR3 is CASSPGLAGVRQTQYF. The CDR3 DNA reads as TGTGCCAGCAGCCCGGGACTAGCGGGAGTGAGACAGACCCAGTACTTC.

The chain joins TRBV27 to TRBJ1-4; no firm D call. The germline gives CDR1 MNHEY, CDR2 SMNVEV (reference sequence). The CDR3 consists of 16 residues. The V end was cut by 6 bases, the J end by 6 bases, with 20 bases between. The CDR3 sequence is CASSLAVRERYEKLFF. The CDR3 DNA follows: TGTGCCAGCAGCTTGGCGGTACGGGAACGGTATGAAAAACTGTTTTTT.

Remarks on this clone: This same CDR3 is encoded by further DNA sequences in the sample. V and J are TRBV11-2 and TRBJ1-2, with TRBD1 matching 7 bases. Germline V CDR1 and CDR2: SGHAT, FQNNGV. The CDR3 runs to 13 residues. V dropped 5 bases and J dropped 3; count of bases not matched to a gene: 3. The CDR3 sequence is CASSRTGDYGYTF. CDR3 DNA sequence: TGTGCCAGCAGCCGAACAGGGGACTATGGCTACACCTTC.

This clone was counted a single time. The V call is TRBV30, the J call TRBJ2-1; 11 positions agree with TRBD2. J was trimmed by 5 bases and V by 2 bases; bases with no gene match: 8. The CDR3 consists of 16 residues. Germline CDR1 GTSNPN, CDR2 SVGIG (reference sequence). CDR3 sequence (DNA): TGTGCCTGGAGTCAAACACTAGCGGGGGCGGACAATGAGCAGTTCTTC. Residues: CAWSQTLAGADNEQFF. Variable domain in full (rest from reference TRBV30 and TRBJ2-1): SQTIHQWPATLVQPVGSPLSLECTVEGTSNPNLYWYRQAAGRGLQLLFYSVGIGQISSEVPQNLSASRPQDRQFILSSKKLLLSDSGFYLCAWSQTLAGADNEQFFGPGTRLTVL.

This chain uses TRBV2 with TRBJ1-4; 7 bases match TRBD1. V dropped 8 bases and J dropped 2; count of bases not matched to a gene: 8. Germline CDR1 reads SNHLY; CDR2 reads FYNNEI. The CDR3 totals 15 residues. The CDR3 nucleotides are TGTGCCAGCGGAGACAGGGTTTGGACTAATGAAAAACTGTTTTTT. Encoded protein: CASGDRVWTNEKLFF.

The chain carries TRBV6-5 and TRBJ2-1; D not certain. Germline lookup yields CDR1 MNHEY and CDR2 SVGAGI. The CDR3 extends over 13 amino acids. Trimming pared 11 bases from V and 0 bases from J, leaving 11 bases between. CDR3 protein: CASGESSYNEQFF. CDR3 DNA sequence: TGTGCCTCCGGTGAGAGCTCCTACAATGAGCAGTTCTTC.

The chain employs TRBV19 and TRBJ1-5; D is perhaps TRBD1 (5 bases). The CDR3 spans 17 residues. Germline V gives CDR1 LNHDA, CDR2 SQIVND (reference sequence). Trimming stripped 5 bases from V and 6 bases from J, with 23 bases between. The CDR3 bases are TGTGCCAGTAGTGCCCTCCGGGGGTCAGATGGAAGTCAGCCCCAGCATTTT. This encodes CASSALRGSDGSQPQHF.

This sequence joins TRBV19 and TRBJ2-2; 8 bases fit TRBD1. The CDR3 is 15 amino acids. Per germline, CDR1 LNHDA and CDR2 SQIVND (reference sequence). V was pared by 3 bases and J by 4 bases, with 4 bases of the junction left unmatched. The CDR3 reads CASSISGGITGELFF. The CDR3 DNA is TGTGCCAGTAGTATCTCAGGGGGCATCACCGGGGAGCTGTTTTTT.

The rearrangement uses TRBV19 and TRBJ2-3; TRBD1 agrees at 9 bases. CDR1 LNHDA and CDR2 SQIVND come from the germline V gene (reference sequence). The ends lost 4 bases at V and 3 bases at J; junction bases unmatched: 8. The CDR3 is 16 residues long. The CDR3 reads CASSNGRDRATDTQYF. DNA of the CDR3: TGTGCCAGTAGTAATGGACGGGACAGGGCTACAGATACGCAGTATTTT.

This clone was picked up a small number of times. This chain uses TRBV15 with TRBJ2-1, with D tentatively TRBD1 (5 bases). The CDR3 extends over 14 amino acids. The germline V gene has CDR1 LNHNV and CDR2 YYDKDF (reference sequence). V was trimmed by 5 bases and J by 4 bases, leaving 12 bases between them. CDR3 nucleotide sequence: TGTGCCACCAGCGACAGTTCCCTGTACAATGAGCAGTTCTTC. Its translation: CATSDSSLYNEQFF.

The CDR3 sequence: CASSQIASRKETQYF. CDR3 nucleotide sequence: TGCGCCAGCAGCCAAATTGCTAGCCGTAAAGAGACCCAGTACTTC. The chain couples TRBV4-1 to TRBJ2-5, with D maybe TRBD2 (5 bases). Trimming removed 2 bases from V and 3 bases from J, with 13 bases in between. Per the germline V gene, CDR1 is MGHRA and CDR2 is YSYEKL. This CDR3 spans 15 amino acids.

This CDR3 reads CASTAGTSGDHEQFF. Here the CDR3 DNA reads TGTGCCAGTACCGCCGGGACTAGCGGGGATCATGAGCAGTTCTTC. The chain is built from TRBV19 and TRBJ2-1, with 13 bases that match TRBD2. The length of the CDR3 is 15 residues. Trimming at V came to 7 bases and at J to 8 bases, leaving 8 bases not matched to a gene. CDR1 and CDR2 (germline): LNHDA, SQIVND (reference sequence).

This sequence joins TRBV7-6 and TRBJ1-1, with 8 bases lining up with TRBD1. Per the germline V gene, CDR1 is SGHVS and CDR2 is FNYEAQ. This CDR3 has 18 amino acids. Trimming cost V 2 bases and J 0 bases; bases outside gene matches: 11. In DNA, the CDR3 is TGTGCCAGCAGCTTACCCCTAGTGCTGGGACAGGTGAACACTGAAGCTTTCTTT. Amino acids: CASSLPLVLGQVNTEAFF. Complete variable domain (other parts from reference TRBV7-6 and TRBJ1-1): GAGVSQSPRYKVTKRGQDVALRCDPISGHVSLYWYRQALGQGPEFLTYFNYEAQQDKSGLPNDRFSAERPEGSISTLTIQRTEQRDSAMYRCASSLPLVLGQVNTEAFFGQGTRLTVV.